These 4 T cell receptor beta chains were all obtained from the same sample, sequenced in a study of T cell responses to AZD1222 COVID-19 vaccine. Using immunoSEQ multiplex PCR, the repertoire was profiled, and TCRdb retains in-frame clones only, with some absent. The sample includes around 130,000 clones, around 90% of them seen just once. Sequences were derived from peripheral blood, sampled on day 0 of AZD1222 vaccination. These receptors were taken from an adult in good health.

For the CDR3, the DNA is TGTGCCACCAGCAGGGCGGCAGGGTCCTACGAGCAGTACTTC. The encoded protein is CATSRAAGSYEQYF. The chain is built from TRBV15 and TRBJ2-7; D may be TRBD1 (5 bases). Germline V CDR1 and CDR2: LNHNV, YYDKDF (reference sequence). V lost 3 bases and J 1 base, leaving 10 bases between the germline ends. This CDR3 is 14 amino acids long. Full variable domain (rest looked up from reference TRBV15 and TRBJ2-7): DAMVIQNPRYQVTQFGKPVTLSCSQTLNHNVMYWYQQKSSQAPKLLFHYYDKDFNNEADTPDNFQSRRPNTSFCFLDIRSPGLGDTAMYLCATSRAAGSYEQYFGPGTRLTVT.

V usage is TRBV27 and J usage is TRBJ1-1; TRBD1 matches at 8 bases. This CDR3 spans 13 amino acids. Germline CDR1 MNHEY, CDR2 SMNVEV (reference sequence). Trimming at V came to 2 bases and at J to 10 bases, leaving 6 bases not matched to a gene. The CDR3 is CASSLKTDRAAFF. CDR3 in DNA: TGTGCCAGCAGTTTAAAAACGGACAGGGCAGCTTTCTTT.

This chain uses TRBV12-3 or TRBV12-4 with TRBJ2-4; no reliable D call. Trimming left V 3 bases short and J 10 bases short, with 13 bases between. The CDR3 consists of 13 residues. CDR3 nucleotides: TGTGCCAGCAGTTTTGACGGTTTTGGGATTCAGTACTTC. Translated, it gives CASSFDGFGIQYF.

The chain uses TRBV4-1 and TRBJ1-2; D is ambiguous. Germline assignment: CDR1 MGHRA and CDR2 YSYEKL. Trimming removed 0 bases from V and 6 bases from J, with 11 bases in between. The CDR3 extends over 14 amino acids. The CDR3 loop reads CASSQDHTRDGYTF. DNA for the CDR3: TGCGCCAGCAGCCAAGATCACACCCGGGATGGCTACACCTTC.